This T cell receptor (beta chain) was retrieved from a study of blood T cell repertoires in COVID-19. Study overall: Italy, Spain and the United States were the sources of the convalescent and acute COVID-19 samples. T cells, B-cell-depleted T cells, or PBMCs provided the cDNA or gDNA that served as material.

In the original processing: Estimated nucleated cell counts came from reference gene primer amplification. This table comes from immunoSEQ multiplex PCR, and its TCRdb copy is limited to in-frame clones, with some not included. V and J calls and clone size are those listed in that table; D and trimming were worked out from the DNA. The table records around 140,000 clones, approximately 80% of them present only once. The TCR comes from a man in his fifties or sixties with active or convalescent COVID-19. Sequencing was performed on peripheral blood.

The CDR3 region is CAWGTGAYEQYF. In DNA, the CDR3 is TGTGCCTGGGGGACAGGGGCCTACGAGCAGTACTTC. This chain joins TRBV30 and TRBJ2-7; 10 bases are a match to TRBD1. Germline-derived CDR1 and CDR2 are GTSNPN and SVGIG (reference sequence). The ends lost 5 bases at V and 2 bases at J; junction bases unmatched: 0. This CDR3 region has 12 residues.